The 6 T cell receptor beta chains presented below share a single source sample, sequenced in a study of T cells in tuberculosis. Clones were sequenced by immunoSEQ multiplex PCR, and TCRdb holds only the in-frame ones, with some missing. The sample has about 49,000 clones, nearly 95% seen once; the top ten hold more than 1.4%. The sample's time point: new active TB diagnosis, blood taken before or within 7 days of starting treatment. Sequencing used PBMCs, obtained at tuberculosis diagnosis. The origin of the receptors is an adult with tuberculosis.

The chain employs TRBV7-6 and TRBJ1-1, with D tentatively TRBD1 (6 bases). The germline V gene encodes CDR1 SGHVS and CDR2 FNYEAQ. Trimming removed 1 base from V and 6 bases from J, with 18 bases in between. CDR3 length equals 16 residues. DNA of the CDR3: TGTGCCAGCAGCTTAGAACCGCCCAGGGGATTTTCTGAAGCTTTCTTT. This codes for CASSLEPPRGFSEAFF.

CDR3 nucleotide sequence: TGCGCCAGCAGCTTGGGACAGAATCAGCCCCAGCATTTT. As protein: CASSLGQNQPQHF. The gene calls are TRBV5-1 and TRBJ1-5, with TRBD1 as a possible D gene (5 bases). The CDR3 totals 13 residues. From germline, CDR1 is SGHRS and CDR2 YFSETQ. Trimming took 0 bases from V and 4 from J, leaving 5 bases between them.

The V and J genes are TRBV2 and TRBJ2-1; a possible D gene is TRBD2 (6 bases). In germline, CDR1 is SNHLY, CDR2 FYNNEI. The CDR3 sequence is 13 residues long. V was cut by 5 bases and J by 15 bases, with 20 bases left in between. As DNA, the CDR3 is TGTGCCAGCAGTCCTCTTGGGTCCGGGAGACCGTTCTTC. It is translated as CASSPLGSGRPFF.

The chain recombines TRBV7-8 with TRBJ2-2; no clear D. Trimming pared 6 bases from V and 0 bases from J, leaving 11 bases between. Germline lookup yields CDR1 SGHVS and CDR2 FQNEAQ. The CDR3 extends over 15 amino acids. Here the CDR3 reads CASSLTHSNTGELFF. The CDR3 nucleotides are TGTGCCAGCAGTCTGACTCATTCGAACACCGGGGAGCTGTTTTTT.

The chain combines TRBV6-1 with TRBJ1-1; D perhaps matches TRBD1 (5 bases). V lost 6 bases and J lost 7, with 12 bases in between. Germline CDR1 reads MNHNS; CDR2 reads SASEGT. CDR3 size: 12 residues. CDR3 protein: CASSRRQSEAFF. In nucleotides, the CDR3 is TGTGCCAGCAGCCGCCGACAGAGTGAAGCTTTCTTT.

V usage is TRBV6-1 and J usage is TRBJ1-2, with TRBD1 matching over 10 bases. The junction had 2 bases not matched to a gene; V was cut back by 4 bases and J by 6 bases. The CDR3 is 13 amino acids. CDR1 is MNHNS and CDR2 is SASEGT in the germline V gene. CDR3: CASSGGTGDGYTF. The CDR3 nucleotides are TGTGCCAGCAGTGGTGGGACAGGGGATGGCTACACCTTC.